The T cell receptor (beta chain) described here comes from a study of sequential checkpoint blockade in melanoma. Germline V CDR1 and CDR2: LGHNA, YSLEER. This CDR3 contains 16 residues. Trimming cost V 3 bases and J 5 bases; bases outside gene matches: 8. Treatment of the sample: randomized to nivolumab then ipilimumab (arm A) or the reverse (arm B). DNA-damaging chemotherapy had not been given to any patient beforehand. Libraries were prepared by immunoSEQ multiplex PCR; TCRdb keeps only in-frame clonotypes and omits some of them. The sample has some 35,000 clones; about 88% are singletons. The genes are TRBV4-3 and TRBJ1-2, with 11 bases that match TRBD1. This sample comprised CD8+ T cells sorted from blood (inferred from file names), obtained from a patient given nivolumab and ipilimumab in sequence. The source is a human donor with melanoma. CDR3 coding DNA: TGCGCCAGCAGCCACTCCGGGACAGGGGGAGGTTATGGCTACACCTTC. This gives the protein CASSHSGTGGGYGYTF.